Following are 22 T cell receptor beta chains from one sample sequenced in a study of blood T cell repertoires in COVID-19. TCRdb's table, derived via immunoSEQ multiplex PCR, lists solely in-frame clones and lacks some. Of approximately 190,000 clones in the sample, roughly 80% were seen once. The sample comprised peripheral blood. The source is a man aged 30 to 45 with active or convalescent COVID-19.

This clone occurred many times. CDR3 in amino acids: CASSEGTSGSNEQFF. As DNA, the CDR3 is TGTGCCAGCAGTGAAGGGACTAGCGGGAGCAATGAGCAGTTCTTC. This chain uses TRBV6-1 with TRBJ2-1; 13 positions match TRBD2. CDR1 and CDR2 from the germline V gene are MNHNS and SASEGT. CDR3 size: 15 residues. V shed 1 base, J shed 6 bases, and the junction held 0 bases outside the gene matches.

DNA for the CDR3: TGCGCCAGCAGCTTTTCTTTCCGTGCCAGCGGGGAGAGCACAGATACGCAGTATTTT. Translating gives CASSFSFRASGESTDTQYF. This rearrangement joins TRBV5-1 to TRBJ2-3; 7 nucleotides agree with TRBD2. V shed 2 bases, J shed 0 bases, and the junction held 15 bases outside the gene matches. Germline V gene data show CDR1 as SGHRS and CDR2 as YFSETQ. The CDR3 runs 19 residues.

Written as DNA, the CDR3 is TGTGCCAGCAGCCAAGACCGGTCCGCCACAGATACGCAGTATTTT. Residues: CASSQDRSATDTQYF. The chain employs TRBV3-1 (or the pseudogene TRBV3-2) and TRBJ2-3; D gene ambiguous. V was clipped by 0 bases and J by 2 bases, with 9 bases between them. CDR3 length equals 15 residues. Germline CDR1 LGHDT, CDR2 YNNKEL (reference sequence).

This clone was counted a single time. The V call is TRBV6-4, the J call TRBJ2-1; a possible D gene is TRBD2 (6 bases). The germline gives CDR1 MRHNA, CDR2 SNTAGT. The V and J ends lost 4 bases and 6 bases respectively, with 13 bases between them. The CDR3 has 14 residues. The CDR3 DNA reads as TGTGCCAGCAGTGGGAATAGCGGAAGCAATGAGCAGTTCTTC. This sequence encodes CASSGNSGSNEQFF.

V and J are TRBV7-9 and TRBJ1-2; D might be TRBD1 (5 bases). Germline CDR1 reads SEHNR; CDR2 reads FQNEAQ (reference sequence). The CDR3 loop spans 14 amino acids. The ends were cut back, 3 bases at V and 3 bases at J, with 11 bases in the middle. The CDR3 DNA sequence: TGTGCCAGCAGCTTCCAACAGGCCTACTATGGCTACACCTTC. As protein: CASSFQQAYYGYTF.

CDR3 sequence reads: CASSNKAGLVDYGYTF. The CDR3 nucleotides read TGTGCCAGCAGCAACAAAGCCGGACTAGTGGACTATGGCTACACCTTC. The V gene is TRBV21-1, the J gene TRBJ1-2. TRBV21-1 constitutes a pseudogene. CDR3 length: 16 amino acids.

This clone was seen a few times. The rearrangement uses TRBV6-5 and TRBJ2-1, with a possible D match to TRBD2 (5 bases). Per germline, CDR1 MNHEY and CDR2 SVGAGI. The CDR3 is 15 residues long. V lost 6 bases and J lost 0, with 12 bases in between. CDR3 nucleotide sequence: TGTGCCAGCAGAGAGGGCCAGAGCTCCTACAATGAGCAGTTCTTC. Amino acid sequence: CASREGQSSYNEQFF.

V and J are TRBV7-9 and TRBJ2-7, with a weak D call TRBD2 (6 bases). Germline V gene sequence: CDR1 SEHNR, CDR2 FQNEAQ (reference sequence). This CDR3 has 14 amino acids. V was pared by 5 bases and J by 2 bases, with 13 bases between. The CDR3 DNA is TGTGCCAGCAGCCGCCTGGGACTTACCTACGAGCAGTACTTC. It translates to CASSRLGLTYEQYF.

This chain connects TRBV10-3 to TRBJ2-5, with 7 bases identical to TRBD2. J was trimmed by 2 bases and V by 8 bases; bases with no gene match: 2. The CDR3 covers 12 residues. CDR1 is ENHRY, CDR2 SYGVKD, per germline. The chain's CDR3 is CAISAGQETQYF. The CDR3 region has the DNA TGTGCCATCTCAGCGGGGCAAGAGACCCAGTACTTC.

With respect to this clone: Different DNA sequences within this sample yield the same CDR3. J is TRBJ1-5 and V is TRBV30; D remains ambiguous. Germline-derived CDR1 and CDR2 are GTSNPN and SVGIG (reference sequence). V was clipped by 2 bases and J by 4 bases, with 9 bases between them. The CDR3 extends over 13 amino acids. For the CDR3, the DNA is TGTGCCTGGAGTATCCGGGAAAATCAGCCCCAGCATTTT. Translation: CAWSIRENQPQHF.

This chain joins TRBV24-1 and TRBJ2-7, with D possibly being TRBD1 (5 bases). Germline-derived CDR1 and CDR2 are KGHDR and SFDVKD. The CDR3 spans 15 residues. V lost 3 bases and J lost 1, with 12 bases in between. The CDR3 DNA is TGTGCCACCAGTGATCCCGGACAAAGTTCCTACGAGCAGTACTTC. It translates to CATSDPGQSSYEQYF.

J is TRBJ2-3 and V is TRBV7-8; 11 bases are shared with TRBD2. With V trimmed by 2 bases and J by 8 bases, 9 bases remained unmatched. Germline loops: CDR1 SGHVS, CDR2 FQNEAQ. This CDR3 has 16 residues. This chain's CDR3 is CASSLRGGLAGGTQYF. CDR3 DNA: TGTGCCAGCAGCTTAAGGGGAGGCCTAGCGGGGGGTACGCAGTATTTT.

The chain links TRBV6-6 to TRBJ2-3, with unresolved D. The germline V gene encodes CDR1 MNHNY and CDR2 SVGAGI (reference sequence). The CDR3 totals 12 residues. V lost 10 bases, J lost 2 bases, and 10 bases lay in between. The CDR3 DNA is TGTGCCATCTCAGATTACACAGATACGCAGTATTTT. This sequence encodes CAISDYTDTQYF.

This clone is a singleton in its sample. The V call is TRBV11-2, the J call TRBJ2-7; TRBD1 agrees at 7 bases. This CDR3 is built from 13 residues. Trimming cost V 6 bases and J 8 bases; bases outside gene matches: 10. Germline V gives CDR1 SGHAT, CDR2 FQNNGV. The DNA of the CDR3 is TGTGCCAGCAGGACTGACTTGGACAGGAAGCAGTACGTC. Encoded protein: CASRTDLDRKQYV.

This clone appeared a single time. The chain couples TRBV24-1 to TRBJ1-4; 10 nucleotides line up with TRBD1. V was clipped by 5 bases and J by 7 bases; unmatched bases: 15. The CDR3 has 18 residues. The germline gives CDR1 KGHDR, CDR2 SFDVKD. This chain's CDR3 is CATSAHDRGHPPPEKLFF. CDR3 bases: TGTGCCACCAGTGCTCATGACAGGGGGCACCCCCCCCCTGAAAAACTGTTTTTT.

The genes are TRBV9 and TRBJ2-5; 11 positions match TRBD1. Germline-derived CDR1 and CDR2 are SGDLS and YYNGEE. This CDR3 region has 15 residues. The V gene end was trimmed by 3 bases and the J gene end by 3 bases; junction bases not matched to a gene: 4. CDR3 nucleotides: TGTGCCAGCAGCGCGGGGGACAGGGGGAAAGAGACCCAGTACTTC. The encoded protein is CASSAGDRGKETQYF.

The rearrangement joins TRBV9 to TRBJ2-5; a weak D match, TRBD1 (5 bases). CDR1 is SGDLS and CDR2 is YYNGEE in the germline V gene. Trimming removed 4 bases from V and 5 bases from J, with 12 bases in between. This CDR3 is 13 amino acids long. The DNA of the CDR3 is TGTGCCAGCAGCCAACGACCAGGGGAGACCCAGTACTTC. This encodes CASSQRPGETQYF.

This rearrangement joins TRBV19 to TRBJ2-5; 8 bases agree with TRBD1. CDR3 length equals 17 residues. J lost 4 bases, V lost 5 bases, and 15 bases had no gene match. The germline CDR1 and CDR2 sequences are LNHDA and SQIVND (reference sequence). The DNA of the CDR3 is TGTGCCAGTAGTCCAGCTTGGACAGGGCTCGAGGGAGAGACCCAGTACTTC. Residues: CASSPAWTGLEGETQYF.

The chain links TRBV7-2 to TRBJ2-7; D possibly corresponds to TRBD2 (7 bases). The V gene's germline CDR1 is SGHTA and CDR2 FQGNSA. V dropped 5 bases and J dropped 3 bases, with 14 bases sitting between them. This CDR3 spans 14 amino acids. CDR3: CASSRQGRDYEQYF. DNA of the CDR3: TGTGCCAGCAGCCGTCAGGGGAGGGACTACGAGCAGTACTTC. The full variable domain, in which reference TRBV7-2 and TRBJ2-7 provide the parts outside the CDR3, is GAGVSQSPSNKVTEKGKDVELRCDPISGHTALYWYRQSLGQGLEFLIYFQGNSAPDKSGLPSDRFSAERTGGSVSTLTIQRTQQEDSAVYLCASSRQGRDYEQYFGPGTRLTVT.

V usage is TRBV9 and J usage is TRBJ2-7; TRBD1 matches 9 bases. After removal of 7 bases from V and 7 bases from J, the junction contained 12 bases not matched to a gene. CDR3 size: 14 residues. The V gene's germline CDR1 is SGDLS and CDR2 YYNGEE. This chain's CDR3 is CASALGQGGGEQYF. As DNA, the CDR3 is TGTGCCAGCGCCTTGGGACAGGGAGGAGGGGAGCAGTACTTC.

The gene calls are TRBV28 and TRBJ2-2, with D perhaps matching TRBD1 (6 bases). Germline V gives CDR1 MDHEN, CDR2 SYDVKM. This CDR3 has 17 amino acids. V was pared by 6 bases and J by 0 bases, with 17 bases between. This CDR3 is CASSRLLDSANTGELFF. The CDR3 nucleotides are TGTGCCAGCAGCCGTCTGCTGGACAGCGCGAACACCGGGGAGCTGTTTTTT.

The chain couples TRBV6-5 to TRBJ1-5; 7 bases map to TRBD1. The CDR3 sequence is 16 residues long. The trim removed 4 bases at V and 1 base at J, leaving 7 bases unmatched. Germline V gene sequence: CDR1 MNHEY, CDR2 SVGAGI. CDR3: CASSFRGGQSNQPQHF. The CDR3 DNA reads as TGTGCCAGCAGTTTCAGAGGGGGCCAAAGCAATCAGCCCCAGCATTTT.